The T cell receptor beta chain under discussion was sequenced for a study of T cell responses to AZD1222 COVID-19 vaccine. Sequencing was performed with immunoSEQ multiplex PCR; in TCRdb, only in-frame clones are kept and a portion is missing. This table holds 250,000 to 300,000 clones, 85% to 95% found once. This TCR was sampled from an adult who received the AZD1222 COVID-19 vaccine. Here the sequenced sample was peripheral blood, taken 28 days after the second AZD1222 dose.

In nucleotides, the CDR3 is TGTGCCAGCAGTTTAAAGGACGGTAGAGTGTTGTTCTTC. It is translated as CASSLKDGRVLFF. The chain couples TRBV27 to TRBJ2-1; D is unresolved. CDR1 is MNHEY, CDR2 SMNVEV, per germline (reference sequence). The CDR3 sequence is 13 residues long. V lost 2 bases and J lost 15, with 17 bases in between.